One sample yielded the 12 T cell receptor beta chains listed below, sequenced in a study of response to subunit inactivated influenza vaccine. TCRdb processed the RT-PCR reads anew with MiXCR; each CDR3 protein has one entry. Of hundreds of thousands of distinct CDR3 sequences in the sample, roughly 14% are singletons; the top ten hold roughly 10%. The sequencing used PBMCs from blood, collected about 12 days after vaccination. Receptors originate from a man aged 50 to 59 who received an inactivated influenza vaccine.

The rearrangement joins TRBV6-2 or TRBV6-3 to TRBJ2-1; D unclear. Germline V gene lookup returns CDR1 MNHEY and CDR2 SVGEGT. The CDR3 spans 16 residues. Trimming took off 2 bases at V and 3 bases at J, with 14 bases between the two ends. The CDR3 loop is CASSYALGPFYNEQFF. For the CDR3, the DNA is TGTGCCAGCAGTTACGCGTTAGGACCTTTCTACAATGAGCAGTTCTTC.

V is TRBV6-5 and J is TRBJ2-1; the match to TRBD2 covers 13 bases. Germline CDR1 is MNHEY and CDR2 is SVGAGI. V lost 1 base and J lost 8; bases outside the gene matches: 5. CDR3 length: 16 residues. The CDR3 bases are TGTGCCAGCAGTTACTTAGGGACTAGCGGGGTCCATGAGCAGTTCTTC. It is translated as CASSYLGTSGVHEQFF.

This clonotype was detected a few times. The chain uses TRBV6-5 and TRBJ2-7; 9 bases align to TRBD1. Germline loops: CDR1 MNHEY, CDR2 SVGAGI. Trimming removed 4 bases from V and 4 bases from J; junction bases left unmatched: 5. The CDR3 has 14 amino acids. The CDR3 DNA follows: TGTGCCAGCAGTTTCGGACAGGGGATTTACGAGCAGTACTTC. Translated, it gives CASSFGQGIYEQYF.

V gene TRBV28 combines with J gene TRBJ1-6; no reliable D call. CDR1 and CDR2 (germline): MDHEN, SYDVKM. V was trimmed by 2 bases and J by 1 base, leaving 9 bases between them. This CDR3 has 16 residues. The DNA for the CDR3 is TGTGCCAGCAGTTTAGTCCGGGGTTCCTATAATTCACCCCTCCACTTT. As protein: CASSLVRGSYNSPLHF.

Only a few counts were recorded for this clonotype. The chain is built from TRBV5-1 and TRBJ2-1, with TRBD1 matching over 11 bases. Germline V gene data show CDR1 as SGHRS and CDR2 as YFSETQ. The CDR3 consists of 15 residues. The V and J ends lost 4 bases and 7 bases, in that order; junction bases with no gene match: 7. DNA of the CDR3: TGCGCCAGCAGCCTCTCAGGACAGGGGGCAAATGAGCAGTTCTTC. This encodes CASSLSGQGANEQFF.

This chain connects TRBV7-8 to TRBJ2-1; 8 nucleotides match TRBD1. This CDR3 has 13 residues. Trimming took 8 bases from V and 8 from J; bases not matched to a gene: 8. Germline loops: CDR1 SGHVS, CDR2 FQNEAQ. The CDR3: CASGETGAYEQFF. For the CDR3, the DNA is TGTGCCAGCGGAGAGACAGGGGCCTATGAGCAGTTCTTC.

This clonotype has a handful of counts. The gene calls are TRBV4-2 and TRBJ2-7; 16 nucleotides align to TRBD2. This CDR3 comprises 19 residues. Germline trimming cut 4 bases from V and 2 bases from J; bases unmatched to any gene: 11. Germline V CDR1 and CDR2: LGHNA, YNFKEQ. The CDR3 is CASSPDGGTSGGEPYEQYF. In DNA, the CDR3 is TGTGCCAGCAGCCCGGACGGAGGGACTAGCGGGGGGGAACCCTACGAGCAGTACTTC.

The table lists this clonotype with a few counts. The V call is TRBV6-2 or TRBV6-3, the J call TRBJ2-2, with D perhaps matching TRBD1 (5 bases). The ends were cut back, 6 bases at V and 6 bases at J, with 17 bases in the middle. The CDR3 spans 15 residues. Germline-derived CDR1 and CDR2 are MNHEY and SVGEGT. CDR3 loop: CASSPLAGAPGELFF. The DNA of the CDR3 is TGTGCCAGCAGCCCCTTGGCTGGGGCGCCCGGGGAGCTGTTTTTT.

This clonotype has more than one count but fewer than ten. The V gene is TRBV7-9, the J gene TRBJ2-2; tentatively, D is TRBD1 (5 bases). This CDR3 contains 16 residues. Trimming took 5 bases from V and 4 from J, leaving 17 bases between them. Per the germline V gene, CDR1 is SEHNR and CDR2 is FQNEAQ (reference sequence). Written as DNA, the CDR3 is TGTGCCAGCAGCAGGCCTCTAGGGGCCGGCACCGGGGAGCTGTTTTTT. As protein: CASSRPLGAGTGELFF.

The chain recombines TRBV10-3 with TRBJ2-3; 8 bases are shared with TRBD1. CDR3 length: 18 residues. V trimming: 4 bases; J trimming: 1 base; junction bases outside the gene matches: 13. Germline-derived CDR1 and CDR2 are ENHRY and SYGVKD. In DNA, the CDR3 is TGTGCCATCAGTGGGACCTTCACAGGGGGAGTCGGCACAGATACGCAGTATTTT. It codes for CAISGTFTGGVGTDTQYF.

This clonotype was counted a few times. The chain recombines TRBV4-1 with TRBJ2-5, with a tentative D call TRBD2 (7 bases). V lost 0 bases to trimming and J lost 4 bases, with 12 bases between them. There are 15 residues in the CDR3. Germline V CDR1 and CDR2: MGHRA, YSYEKL. CDR3 nucleotides: TGCGCCAGCAGCCAAGATCGTAGGGGGGGAGAGACCCAGTACTTC. Translated, it gives CASSQDRRGGETQYF.

This clonotype came up many times. This chain uses TRBV12-3 or TRBV12-4 with TRBJ2-2, with 7 bases matching TRBD1. The CDR3 contains 15 residues. V gave up 6 bases and J gave up 5 bases; unmatched junction bases: 9. This CDR3 is CASRTTGQGTGELFF. The CDR3 nucleotides are TGTGCCAGCAGGACGACAGGGCAGGGGACCGGGGAGCTGTTTTTT.